Listed here are 29 T cell receptor beta chains from one sample, sequenced in a study of T-cell memory formation after mild COVID-19. TCRdb processed the 5' RACE reads anew with MiXCR; each CDR3 protein has one entry. The top ten clones hold 8.1% of a sample with 560,000 or so distinct CDR3 sequences, around 15% of them seen once. The sample comprised PBMCs or a T cell subset sorted from them (not recorded which). The receptor set was obtained from an adult woman who had mild COVID-19 (a few samples of this study predate the infection). Cell type and time point are not known.

The V call is TRBV2, the J call TRBJ2-5, with a weak D call TRBD2 (6 bases). CDR3 size: 14 residues. V was clipped by 1 base and J by 5 bases, with 11 bases between them. Germline-derived CDR1 and CDR2 are SNHLY and FYNNEI. DNA for the CDR3: TGTGCCAGCAGTGAAGGACTAGTCGGTGAGACCCAGTACTTC. Its protein product is CASSEGLVGETQYF.

The chain employs TRBV3-1 and TRBJ2-2; a weak D match, TRBD1 (5 bases). Germline V gives CDR1 LGHDT, CDR2 YNNKEL (reference sequence). The germline V and J ends were trimmed by 3 bases and 0 bases, with 26 bases remaining between them. CDR3 size: 21 residues. In DNA form, the CDR3 reads TGTGCCAGCAGCCATTATTCGGGCAGGGCCCTCCGTCTCGCGAACACCGGGGAGCTGTTTTTT. Protein: CASSHYSGRALRLANTGELFF.

This clonotype was observed at least ten times. The chain uses TRBV7-3 and TRBJ2-2, with D maybe TRBD2 (5 bases). CDR1 and CDR2 from the germline V gene are SGHTA and FQGTGA. The V end lost 2 bases, the J end lost 3 bases, and 10 bases lay between the germline ends. The CDR3 is 15 residues long. The CDR3 is CASSLFGSDTGELFF. DNA of the CDR3: TGTGCCAGCAGCTTATTTGGTAGCGACACCGGGGAGCTGTTTTTT.

The table lists this clonotype with a few counts. The rearrangement joins TRBV7-3 to TRBJ1-1; TRBD1 is a possible D gene (5 bases). Germline V lookup: CDR1 SGHTA, CDR2 FQGTGA. CDR3 size: 14 residues. V lost 5 bases and J 1 base, leaving 11 bases between the germline ends. This CDR3 is CASSPDRWNTEAFF. Written as DNA, the CDR3 is TGTGCCAGCAGCCCCGACAGATGGAACACTGAAGCTTTCTTT. Full variable domain (remainder filled in from reference TRBV7-3 and TRBJ1-1): GAGVSQTPSNKVTEKGKYVELRCDPISGHTALYWYRQSLGQGPEFLIYFQGTGAADDSGLPNDRFFAVRPEGSVSTLKIQRTERGDSAVYLCASSPDRWNTEAFFGQGTRLTVV.

The chain employs TRBV6-1 and TRBJ2-3, with 10 nucleotides matching TRBD2. Germline V gene data show CDR1 as MNHNS and CDR2 as SASEGT. The J segment lost 7 bases and the V segment lost 0 bases, leaving 13 bases of the junction unmatched. This CDR3 contains 18 residues. CDR3 sequence: CASSEARKVAGGFYTQYF. In nucleotides, the CDR3 is TGTGCCAGCAGTGAAGCGAGAAAAGTAGCGGGGGGTTTTTATACGCAGTATTTT.

The chain joins TRBV19 to TRBJ1-5; D uncertain. Trimming removed 5 bases from V and 1 base from J, with 15 bases in between. Germline values: CDR1 LNHDA, CDR2 SQIVND (reference sequence). The CDR3 is 16 amino acids. This CDR3 reads CASSGLRGKSNQPQHF. DNA of the CDR3: TGTGCCAGTAGTGGGCTCCGGGGTAAGAGCAATCAGCCCCAGCATTTT.

In its sample, this clonotype was seen many times. V usage is TRBV15 and J usage is TRBJ2-2; 9 bases fit TRBD1. CDR1 and CDR2 from the germline V gene are LNHNV and YYDKDF (reference sequence). V trimming: 2 bases; J trimming: 5 bases; junction bases outside the gene matches: 9. This CDR3 region has 17 residues. This CDR3 reads CATSRRTGASSTGELFF. The CDR3 DNA follows: TGTGCCACCAGCAGACGGACAGGGGCAAGCTCTACCGGGGAGCTGTTTTTT.

V is TRBV5-6 and J is TRBJ1-3; no clear D gene. This CDR3 is built from 15 residues. Trimming took 0 bases from V and 1 from J, leaving 8 bases between them. In germline, CDR1 is SGHDT, CDR2 YYEEEE. The chain's CDR3 is CASSLEIGSGNTIYF. DNA of the CDR3: TGTGCCAGCAGCTTGGAAATCGGATCTGGAAACACCATATATTTT.

This chain connects TRBV30 to TRBJ2-2; TRBD2 matches 8 bases. CDR1 is GTSNPN, CDR2 SVGIG, per germline (reference sequence). The CDR3 runs to 20 residues. J was trimmed by 0 bases and V by 0 bases; bases with no gene match: 15. The CDR3 is CAWSVLAQVAGLTNTGELFF. The DNA for the CDR3 is TGTGCCTGGAGTGTACTGGCCCAGGTAGCGGGGCTAACGAACACCGGGGAGCTGTTTTTT.

This clonotype appeared a few times. This chain's CDR3 is CSVAEDRNINTEAFF. Here the CDR3 DNA reads TGCAGCGTTGCTGAGGACAGGAACATAAACACTGAAGCTTTCTTT. This rearrangement joins TRBV29-1 to TRBJ1-1; TRBD1 aligns across 7 bases. The CDR3 has 15 amino acids. Per germline, CDR1 SQVTM and CDR2 ANQGSEA. V dropped 4 bases and J dropped 2; count of bases not matched to a gene: 10.

This sequence joins TRBV6-5 and TRBJ1-1; D is unclear. V dropped 4 bases and J dropped 4 bases, with 16 bases sitting between them. The CDR3 length is 15 residues. CDR1 and CDR2 from the germline V gene are MNHEY and SVGAGI. Written as DNA, the CDR3 is TGTGCCAGCAGTTTCCACCGGACCCGTGCCACTGAAGCTTTCTTT. This codes for CASSFHRTRATEAFF.

This clonotype was seen a few times. This chain joins TRBV5-4 and TRBJ2-3; possibly TRBD1 for D (6 bases). The germline gives CDR1 SGHNT, CDR2 YYREEE (reference sequence). Trimming cost V 0 bases and J 5 bases, with 13 bases left between them. This CDR3 region has 15 residues. In DNA form, the CDR3 reads TGTGCCAGCAGCTTGGGACCCGGGACACAAGATACGCAGTATTTT. Its protein product is CASSLGPGTQDTQYF.

The gene calls are TRBV9 and TRBJ2-1; 11 bases fit TRBD2. Germline CDR1 is SGDLS and CDR2 is YYNGEE. With 0 bases clipped from V and 4 bases from J, the junction kept 9 bases outside the gene matches. This CDR3 is 18 amino acids long. CDR3 coding DNA: TGTGCCAGCAGCGTAGGCCTAGCGGGAGGTGCGGGTTACAATGAGCAGTTCTTC. Amino acids: CASSVGLAGGAGYNEQFF.

The chain combines TRBV20-1 with TRBJ1-2; possibly TRBD1 for D (5 bases). V lost 6 bases to trimming and J lost 4 bases, with 18 bases between them. CDR1 is DFQATT and CDR2 is SNEGSKA in the germline V gene (reference sequence). The length of the CDR3 is 14 residues. The CDR3 reads CSASITTEFYGYTF. The CDR3, as DNA: TGCAGTGCCTCGATTACGACAGAATTCTATGGCTACACCTTC.

In its sample, this clonotype was seen many times. This rearrangement joins TRBV20-1 to TRBJ1-1; 7 bases match TRBD1. Trimming cost V 5 bases and J 5 bases; bases outside gene matches: 11. The CDR3 sequence is 14 residues long. Germline V gives CDR1 DFQATT, CDR2 SNEGSKA (reference sequence). This chain's CDR3 is CSAPSPGGGTEAFF. For the CDR3, the DNA is TGCAGTGCTCCTAGTCCAGGGGGAGGTACTGAAGCTTTCTTT.

V is TRBV7-2 and J is TRBJ1-1, with TRBD1 matching 9 bases. Trimming took 5 bases from V and 7 from J; bases not matched to a gene: 5. The CDR3 has 13 amino acids. Germline CDR1 SGHTA, CDR2 FQGNSA. The CDR3: CASSPGTGREAFF. The DNA of the CDR3 is TGTGCCAGCAGCCCGGGGACAGGGCGTGAAGCTTTCTTT.

The gene calls are TRBV9 and TRBJ2-3, with unresolved D. V shed 0 bases and J shed 3 bases, with 11 bases lying between them. The V gene's germline CDR1 is SGDLS and CDR2 YYNGEE. This CDR3 has 15 residues. The CDR3 sequence: CASSVVSQRTDTQYF. The CDR3 DNA follows: TGTGCCAGCAGCGTAGTAAGCCAGAGGACAGATACGCAGTATTTT.

In this sample, this clonotype turned up a few times. This chain joins TRBV11-3 and TRBJ2-1, with 13 bases fitting TRBD2. Germline CDR1 reads SGHNT; CDR2 reads YENEEA. This CDR3 has 20 amino acids. J was trimmed by 0 bases and V by 4 bases; bases with no gene match: 12. This chain's CDR3 is CASSYRTSGRAVFSYNEQFF. DNA of the CDR3: TGTGCCAGCAGCTATAGAACTAGCGGGAGGGCCGTATTCTCCTACAATGAGCAGTTCTTC.

This clonotype was picked up a small number of times. The chain is built from TRBV6-5 and TRBJ2-7, with D tentatively TRBD1 or TRBD2 (5 bases each). V was shortened by 3 bases and J by 2 bases, with 14 bases between the two germline ends. This CDR3 has 15 residues. Germline V gives CDR1 MNHEY, CDR2 SVGAGI. The CDR3 DNA is TGTGCCAGCAGTTATCGTGGGGACGGGGCCTACGAGCAGTACTTC. It encodes CASSYRGDGAYEQYF.

The chain is built from TRBV24-1 and TRBJ2-1; D remains unclear. Germline lookup yields CDR1 KGHDR and CDR2 SFDVKD. The CDR3 covers 15 residues. V was shortened by 3 bases and J by 9 bases, with 17 bases between the two germline ends. CDR3 protein: CATSDPRKEKGEQFF. CDR3 nucleotide sequence: TGTGCCACCAGTGATCCTCGGAAAGAGAAGGGTGAGCAGTTCTTC.

This clonotype was seen a few times. The chain joins TRBV7-3 to TRBJ2-7; 9 bases are a match to TRBD1. Germline trimming cut 4 bases from V and 7 bases from J; bases unmatched to any gene: 8. The CDR3 spans 14 residues. Germline CDR1 and CDR2: SGHTA and FQGTGA. CDR3 sequence (DNA): TGTGCCAGCAGCTCATCACAGGGGGCGGTTGAGCAGTACTTC. This sequence encodes CASSSSQGAVEQYF.

The sample holds a few counts of this clonotype. In nucleotides, the CDR3 is TGTGCCACCAGCAGAAACACCCGGGGGGGCACGGGCAATGAGCAGTTCTTC. Translation gives CATSRNTRGGTGNEQFF. The chain combines TRBV15 with TRBJ2-1; 8 positions agree with TRBD2. J lost 6 bases, V lost 2 bases, and 12 bases had no gene match. There are 17 residues in the CDR3. The germline gives CDR1 LNHNV, CDR2 YYDKDF (reference sequence).

This chain uses TRBV30 with TRBJ1-4; tentatively, D is TRBD1 (5 bases). The CDR3 length is 15 residues. Germline V gene sequence: CDR1 GTSNPN, CDR2 SVGIG (reference sequence). Trimming took 2 bases from V and 10 from J, leaving 20 bases between them. This chain's CDR3 is CAWSLESVTDAKLFF. The CDR3, as DNA: TGTGCCTGGAGTCTAGAATCAGTGACAGACGCAAAACTGTTTTTT.

The table lists this clonotype with a few counts. The chain uses TRBV4-1 and TRBJ1-1, with a tentative D call TRBD1 (6 bases). The CDR3 consists of 15 residues. V shed 4 bases and J shed 2 bases, with 14 bases lying between them. CDR1 MGHRA and CDR2 YSYEKL come from the germline V gene. The CDR3 DNA follows: TGCGCCAGCAGCCTCCTGGGACATCCCAACACTGAAGCTTTCTTT. Translating gives CASSLLGHPNTEAFF.

The chain combines TRBV7-8 with TRBJ2-3; 8 nucleotides align to TRBD1. The CDR3 length is 16 residues. Germline lookup yields CDR1 SGHVS and CDR2 FQNEAQ. The V gene end was trimmed by 2 bases and the J gene end by 2 bases; junction bases not matched to a gene: 6. CDR3 loop: CASSLQGATDTDTQYF. CDR3 bases: TGTGCCAGCAGCTTACAGGGGGCGACGGACACAGATACGCAGTATTTT.

This clonotype was counted at least ten times. This chain connects TRBV14 to TRBJ2-1, with 7 bases matching TRBD1. V trimming: 4 bases; J trimming: 2 bases; junction bases outside the gene matches: 2. CDR3 size: 14 residues. The V gene's germline CDR1 is SGHDN and CDR2 FVKESK. The CDR3 DNA sequence: TGTGCCAGCAGCCCTACAGGGGCCTACAATGAGCAGTTCTTC. Protein sequence: CASSPTGAYNEQFF.

This clonotype was recorded at least ten times. The chain has TRBV18 and TRBJ2-3; D perhaps matches TRBD1 (7 bases). V lost 5 bases, J lost 1 base, and 16 bases lay in between. Germline V gives CDR1 KGHSH, CDR2 LQKENI. The length of the CDR3 is 16 residues. The CDR3 sequence is CASSSGGPLGTDTQYF. CDR3 DNA: TGTGCCAGCTCATCAGGGGGGCCCCTGGGCACAGATACGCAGTATTTT. Full variable domain (remainder filled in from reference TRBV18 and TRBJ2-3): NAGVMQNPRHLVRRRGQEARLRCSPMKGHSHVYWYRQLPEEGLKFMVYLQKENIIDESGMPKERFSAEFPKEGPSILRIQQVVRGDSAAYFCASSSGGPLGTDTQYFGPGTRLTVL.

The chain employs TRBV20-1 and TRBJ1-2, with 8 bases aligning to TRBD1. This CDR3 comprises 13 residues. Germline assignment: CDR1 DFQATT and CDR2 SNEGSKA (reference sequence). The J segment lost 3 bases and the V segment lost 3 bases, leaving 3 bases of the junction unmatched. The CDR3 protein is CSARVQGDYGYTF. The CDR3, as DNA: TGCAGTGCTAGGGTACAGGGGGACTATGGCTACACCTTC.

This clonotype was detected a few times. V gene TRBV7-3 combines with J gene TRBJ1-1; 7 bases match TRBD1. V was pared by 1 base and J by 0 bases, with 20 bases of the junction left unmatched. The CDR3 spans 21 residues. Germline lookup yields CDR1 SGHTA and CDR2 FQGTGA. The CDR3: CASSLSPGTAPSVYMNTEAFF. CDR3 DNA sequence: TGTGCCAGCAGCTTAAGCCCCGGGACAGCCCCGTCCGTATACATGAACACTGAAGCTTTCTTT.